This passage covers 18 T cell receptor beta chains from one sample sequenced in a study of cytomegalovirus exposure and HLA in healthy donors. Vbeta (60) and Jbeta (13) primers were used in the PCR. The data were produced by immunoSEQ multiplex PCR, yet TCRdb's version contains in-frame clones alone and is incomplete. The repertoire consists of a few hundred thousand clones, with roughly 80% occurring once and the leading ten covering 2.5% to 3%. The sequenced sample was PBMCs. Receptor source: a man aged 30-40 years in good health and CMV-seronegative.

CDR3 sequence reads: CASSQTRGAYEQYF. The CDR3 DNA follows: TGTGCCAGCAGCCAAACCAGGGGAGCCTACGAGCAGTACTTC. The chain recombines TRBV6-5 with TRBJ2-7; D perhaps matches TRBD1 (6 bases). This CDR3 region has 14 residues. Germline V gene sequence: CDR1 MNHEY, CDR2 SVGAGI. With 6 bases removed from V and 2 bases from J, the gap between germline ends came to 14 bases.

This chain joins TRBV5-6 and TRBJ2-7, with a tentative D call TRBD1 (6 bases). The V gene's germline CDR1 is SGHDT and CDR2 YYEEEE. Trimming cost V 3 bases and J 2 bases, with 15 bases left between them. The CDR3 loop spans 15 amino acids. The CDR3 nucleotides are TGTGCCAGCAGCTCAACAGGACAGTCGACCTACGAGCAGTACTTC. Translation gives CASSSTGQSTYEQYF.

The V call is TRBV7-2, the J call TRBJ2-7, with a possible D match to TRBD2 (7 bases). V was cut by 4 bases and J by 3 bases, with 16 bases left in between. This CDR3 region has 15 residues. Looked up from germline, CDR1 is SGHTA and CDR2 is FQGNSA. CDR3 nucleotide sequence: TGTGCCAGCAGCTCCCGGGGGGCGGAGTACTACGAGCAGTACTTC. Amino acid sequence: CASSSRGAEYYEQYF.

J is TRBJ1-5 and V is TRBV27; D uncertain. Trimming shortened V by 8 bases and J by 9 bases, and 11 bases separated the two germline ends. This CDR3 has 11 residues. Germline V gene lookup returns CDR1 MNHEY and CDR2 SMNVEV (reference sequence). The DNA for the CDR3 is TGTGCCAGCGGTAGGTCGGGGCCCCAGCATTTT. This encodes CASGRSGPQHF.

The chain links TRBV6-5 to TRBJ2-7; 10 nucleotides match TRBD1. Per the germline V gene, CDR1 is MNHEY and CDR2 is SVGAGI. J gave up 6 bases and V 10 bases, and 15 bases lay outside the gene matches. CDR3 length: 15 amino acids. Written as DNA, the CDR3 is TGTGCCACCTCTCCTTCCGGGACAGGGGCGGGCGAGCAGTACTTC. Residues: CATSPSGTGAGEQYF.

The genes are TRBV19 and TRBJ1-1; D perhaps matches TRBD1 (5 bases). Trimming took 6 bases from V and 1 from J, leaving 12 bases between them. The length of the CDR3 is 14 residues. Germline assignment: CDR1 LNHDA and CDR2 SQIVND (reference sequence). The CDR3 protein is CASRSQGGNTEAFF. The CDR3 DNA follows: TGTGCCAGTAGATCTCAGGGAGGGAACACTGAAGCTTTCTTT.

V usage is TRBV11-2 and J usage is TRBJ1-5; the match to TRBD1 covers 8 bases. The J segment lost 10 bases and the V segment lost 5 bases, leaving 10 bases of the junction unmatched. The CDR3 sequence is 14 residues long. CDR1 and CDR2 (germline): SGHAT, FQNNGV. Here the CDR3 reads CASSPTTGEKPQHF. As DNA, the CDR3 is TGTGCCAGCAGCCCGACGACAGGGGAAAAACCCCAGCATTTT.

CDR3 sequence (DNA): TGTGCCAGCAGTTACAGGGGGCTGGGGATAGAACGGCAGTTCTTC. Translated, it gives CASSYRGLGIERQFF. The chain joins TRBV6-5 to TRBJ2-1, with 7 bases matching TRBD1. Germline CDR1 reads MNHEY; CDR2 reads SVGAGI. The CDR3 consists of 15 residues. The V and J ends lost 2 bases and 12 bases, in that order; junction bases with no gene match: 13.

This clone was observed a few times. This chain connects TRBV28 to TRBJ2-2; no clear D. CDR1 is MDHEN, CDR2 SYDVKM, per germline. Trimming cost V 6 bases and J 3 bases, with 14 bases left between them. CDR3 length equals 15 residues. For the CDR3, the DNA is TGTGCCAGCAGGGTTGGCACCCAGGACACCGGGGAGCTGTTTTTT. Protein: CASRVGTQDTGELFF.

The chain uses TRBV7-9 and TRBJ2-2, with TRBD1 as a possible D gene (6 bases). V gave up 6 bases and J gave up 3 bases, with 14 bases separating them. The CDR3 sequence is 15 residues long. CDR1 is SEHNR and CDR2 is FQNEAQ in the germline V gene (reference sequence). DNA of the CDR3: TGTGCCAGCAGTCACCCAGGACAGTACACCGGGGAGCTGTTTTTT. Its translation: CASSHPGQYTGELFF.

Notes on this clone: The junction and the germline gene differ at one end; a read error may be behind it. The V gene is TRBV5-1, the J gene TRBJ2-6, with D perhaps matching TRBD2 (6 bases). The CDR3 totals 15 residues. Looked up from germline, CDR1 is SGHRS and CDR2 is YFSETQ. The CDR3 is CASSGEGTGASVLTF. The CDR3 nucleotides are TGCGCCAGCTCAGGAGAGGGGACTGGGGCCAGCGTCCTGACTTTC.

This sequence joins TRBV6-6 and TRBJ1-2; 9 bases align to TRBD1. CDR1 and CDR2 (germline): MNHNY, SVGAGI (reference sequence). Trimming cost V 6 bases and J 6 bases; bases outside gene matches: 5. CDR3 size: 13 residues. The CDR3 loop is CASSSTGGNGYTF. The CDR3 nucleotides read TGTGCCAGCAGCAGTACAGGGGGCAATGGCTACACCTTC.

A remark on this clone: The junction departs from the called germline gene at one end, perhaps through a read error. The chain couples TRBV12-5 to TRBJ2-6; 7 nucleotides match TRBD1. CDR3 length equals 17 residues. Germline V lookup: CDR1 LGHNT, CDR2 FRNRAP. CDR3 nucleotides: TGTGCTAGTGGCTTGACAGGGCCTAGCTCTGGGGCCAGCGTCCTGACTTTC. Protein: CASGLTGPSSGASVLTF.

This chain's CDR3 is CASSSDRTFTGELFF. The CDR3 nucleotides read TGTGCCAGCAGTTCCGACAGAACCTTCACCGGGGAGCTGTTTTTT. The chain links TRBV6-1 to TRBJ2-2; possibly TRBD1 for D (5 bases). Germline V gene sequence: CDR1 MNHNS, CDR2 SASEGT. Trimming took off 5 bases at V and 4 bases at J, with 14 bases between the two ends. CDR3 length equals 15 residues.

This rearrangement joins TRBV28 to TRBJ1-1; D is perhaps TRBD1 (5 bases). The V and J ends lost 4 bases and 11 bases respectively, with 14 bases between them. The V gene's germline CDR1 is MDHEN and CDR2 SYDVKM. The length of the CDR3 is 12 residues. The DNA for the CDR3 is TGTGCCAGCAGTTCAGGGTCCCGCGTGGCTTTCTTT. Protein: CASSSGSRVAFF.

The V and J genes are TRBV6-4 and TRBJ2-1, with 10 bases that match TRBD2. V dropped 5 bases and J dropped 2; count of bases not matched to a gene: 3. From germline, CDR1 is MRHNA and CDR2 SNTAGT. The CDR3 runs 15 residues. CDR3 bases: TGTGCCAGCAGTCCCAGCGGGGGGGCCTACAATGAGCAGTTCTTC. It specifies CASSPSGGAYNEQFF.

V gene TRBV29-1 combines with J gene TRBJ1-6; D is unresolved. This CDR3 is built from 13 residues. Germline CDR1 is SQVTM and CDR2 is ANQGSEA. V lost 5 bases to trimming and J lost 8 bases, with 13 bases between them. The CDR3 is CSVLEGGDSPLHF. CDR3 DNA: TGCAGCGTTCTTGAGGGAGGAGATTCACCCCTCCACTTT.

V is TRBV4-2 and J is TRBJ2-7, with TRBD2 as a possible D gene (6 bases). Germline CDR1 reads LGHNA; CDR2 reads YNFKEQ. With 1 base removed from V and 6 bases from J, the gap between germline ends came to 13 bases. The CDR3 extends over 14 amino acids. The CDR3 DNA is TGTGCCAGCAGCCAAGTTGGAGGGGCAGCCGAGCAGTACTTC. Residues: CASSQVGGAAEQYF.